The 8 T cell receptor beta chains in this list originate from one sample, sequenced in a study of T cell changes during pregnancy in multiple sclerosis. Measured with immunoSEQ multiplex PCR; TCRdb has only the in-frame clones, and not every one. The table shows 40,000 to 50,000 clones, with roughly 95% occurring only once. The starting material was CD8+ T cells from peripheral blood mononuclear cells, obtained after pregnancy. Receptor source: a female donor with multiple sclerosis, enrolled in a pregnancy study.

The rearrangement uses TRBV30 and TRBJ1-2; no clear D. V was trimmed by 0 bases and J by 8 bases, leaving 7 bases between them. This CDR3 spans 11 amino acids. Germline CDR1 is GTSNPN and CDR2 is SVGIG (reference sequence). The CDR3 bases are TGTGCCTGGAGTGTAACAGACGGCTACACCTTC. Translating gives CAWSVTDGYTF. The full variable domain, with the rest looked up from reference TRBV30 and TRBJ1-2, is SQTIHQWPATLVQPVGSPLSLECTVEGTSNPNLYWYRQAAGRGLQLLFYSVGIGQISSEVPQNLSASRPQDRQFILSSKKLLLSDSGFYLCAWSVTDGYTFGSGTRLTVV.

The J gene is TRBJ2-2, the V gene TRBV27, with 9 bases fitting TRBD2. The V and J ends lost 4 bases and 5 bases, in that order; junction bases with no gene match: 11. This CDR3 spans 17 amino acids. Per germline, CDR1 MNHEY and CDR2 SMNVEV (reference sequence). In DNA form, the CDR3 reads TGTGCCAGCAGTTATTCGTCCAGCGGGAGGTTTACCGGGGAGCTGTTTTTT. This encodes CASSYSSSGRFTGELFF.

The CDR3, as DNA: TGTGCCAGCAGCAAAGGAAGGGACAGGACACATCAGGGGAACACTGAAGCTTTCTTT. Residues: CASSKGRDRTHQGNTEAFF. The genes are TRBV21-1 and TRBJ1-1; the table's TRBD1 call for D was not verified on the DNA. TRBV21-1 is an annotated pseudogene. CDR3 size: 19 residues.

The chain recombines TRBV11-2 with TRBJ2-5; maybe TRBD2 (6 bases). CDR1 is SGHAT and CDR2 is FQNNGV in the germline V gene. The CDR3 consists of 14 residues. Trimming removed 2 bases from V and 4 bases from J, with 11 bases in between. The DNA of the CDR3 is TGTGCCAGCAGCTTAATCCGGAGGGGAGAGACCCAGTACTTC. It is translated as CASSLIRRGETQYF.

The CDR3 DNA follows: TGTGCCAGCAGTGGACAGGGGGCGGCTTCTAGGAGCAATCAGCCCCAGCATTTT. Encoded protein: CASSGQGAASRSNQPQHF. V gene TRBV6-4 combines with J gene TRBJ1-5; 10 bases map to TRBD1. Germline CDR1 is MRHNA and CDR2 is SNTAGT. The CDR3 loop spans 18 amino acids. V was pared by 4 bases and J by 1 base, with 10 bases of the junction left unmatched.

The chain employs TRBV7-8 and TRBJ2-5; D is unclear. V shed 5 bases and J shed 2 bases, with 15 bases lying between them. Germline assignment: CDR1 SGHVS and CDR2 FQNEAQ. The CDR3 is 15 residues long. The DNA of the CDR3 is TGTGCCAGCAGCCTATGGGCCAACGAACAAGAGACCCAGTACTTC. Its protein product is CASSLWANEQETQYF.

Notes on this clone: At one boundary the junction diverges from the germline segment, which might be a read error. The chain employs TRBV2 and TRBJ2-7; 12 positions agree with TRBD1. Germline V gives CDR1 SNHLY, CDR2 FYNNEI. This CDR3 contains 15 residues. The CDR3 sequence: CASREGTGGFYEQYF. For the CDR3, the DNA is TGTGCCAGCAGGGAAGGGACAGGGGGCTTCTACGAGCAGTACTTC. Variable domain in full (rest from reference TRBV2 and TRBJ2-7): EPEVTQTPSHQVTQMGQEVILRCVPISNHLYFYWYRQILGQKVEFLVSFYNNEISEKSEIFDDQFSVERPDGSNFTLKIRSTKLEDSAMYFCASREGTGGFYEQYFGPGTRLTVT.

The rearrangement joins TRBV13 to TRBJ1-2; D possibly corresponds to TRBD1 (5 bases). The CDR3 spans 16 residues. CDR1 and CDR2 (germline): PRHDT, FYEKMQ (reference sequence). The ends were cut back, 2 bases at V and 4 bases at J, with 17 bases in the middle. The CDR3 DNA reads TGTGCCAGCAGCTTATTTCGGGGGGAGTCTTTCTATGGCTACACCTTC. Translation: CASSLFRGESFYGYTF.